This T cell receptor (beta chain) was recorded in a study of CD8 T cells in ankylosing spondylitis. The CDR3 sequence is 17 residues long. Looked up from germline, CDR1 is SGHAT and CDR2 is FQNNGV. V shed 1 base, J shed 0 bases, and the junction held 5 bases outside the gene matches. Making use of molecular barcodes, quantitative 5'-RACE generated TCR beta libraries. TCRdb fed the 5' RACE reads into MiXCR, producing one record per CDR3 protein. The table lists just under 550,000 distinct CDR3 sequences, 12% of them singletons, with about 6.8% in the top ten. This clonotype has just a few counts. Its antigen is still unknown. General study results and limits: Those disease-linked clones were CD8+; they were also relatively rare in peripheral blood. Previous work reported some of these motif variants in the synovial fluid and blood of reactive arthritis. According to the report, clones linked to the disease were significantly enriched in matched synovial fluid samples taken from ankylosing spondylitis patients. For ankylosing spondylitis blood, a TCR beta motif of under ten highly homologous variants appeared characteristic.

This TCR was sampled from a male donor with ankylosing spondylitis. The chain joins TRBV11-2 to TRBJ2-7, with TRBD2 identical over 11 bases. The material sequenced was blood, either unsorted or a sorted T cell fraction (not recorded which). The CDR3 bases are TGTGCCAGCAGCTTAGTAGCGGGAGGGCCGAGCTCCTACGAGCAGTACTTC. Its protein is CASSLVAGGPSSYEQYF.